These T cell receptor beta chains were read from a single sample in a study of cytomegalovirus exposure and HLA in healthy donors. Assay: immunoSEQ multiplex PCR; the TCRdb copy retains only in-frame clones and omits some. This table has approximately 60,000 clones, 65% to 85% appearing once. Input material: PBMCs. The source is a man between 25 and 39 years old in good health and CMV-seronegative. The CDR3 runs from the conserved cysteine through the conserved F or W. The D gene is left open where the match is weak.

CDR3 protein,J gene,D gene,V gene
CASSLTGMNEKLFF,TRBJ1-4,TRBD1,TRBV4-1
CASMTGGNIQYF,TRBJ2-4,TRBD1,TRBV23-1
CASSGTPLGEQYF,TRBJ2-7,TRBD2,TRBV7-6
CASSLEGLAGGNNEQFF,TRBJ2-1,TRBD2,TRBV19
CAIREGLAGDGNEQFF,TRBJ2-1,TRBD2,TRBV10-3
CASSVRGQGRDEQYF,TRBJ2-7,TRBD1,TRBV7-9
CASSLAFGSTEAFF,TRBJ1-1,-,TRBV5-6
CASSPGLAGGAEQFF,TRBJ2-1,TRBD2,TRBV5-1
CASSRVSNEQFF,TRBJ2-1,-,TRBV11-1
CAWSPGLDPSLARDIQYF,TRBJ2-4,TRBD2,TRBV30
CASSPPGGGRSYEQYF,TRBJ2-7,-,TRBV18
CASSPGQARNEQFF,TRBJ2-1,TRBD1,TRBV6-1
CASRGHHSSGANVLTF,TRBJ2-6,-,TRBV4-1
CASSYSGHPGEKLFF,TRBJ1-4,-,TRBV6-5
CASSPTRSAGGPYEQYF,TRBJ2-7,TRBD2,TRBV28
CAISGQGAIERTEAFF,TRBJ1-1,TRBD1,TRBV10-3
CASSLWAENTEAFF,TRBJ1-1,-,TRBV28
CASTIRGGAYNEQFF,TRBJ2-1,TRBD2,TRBV2
CASRSGGWGEQYF,TRBJ2-7,TRBD1,TRBV7-9
CASGNRLGQGDPGNTIYF,TRBJ1-3,TRBD1,TRBV12-5
CASSLYVQGEAFF,TRBJ1-1,-,TRBV5-1
CASSEEAYRGHEQFF,TRBJ2-1,TRBD1,TRBV4-3
CASSVGGGDINEQFF,TRBJ2-1,-,TRBV9
CASSPSIRTGGYNYGYTF,TRBJ1-2,TRBD1,TRBV7-8
CSVLGQADFYGYTF,TRBJ1-2,TRBD1,TRBV29-1
CASSPTGGNQPQHF,TRBJ1-5,-,TRBV6-1